This T cell receptor beta chain was retrieved from a study of cytotoxic CD8 clonotypes in ibrutinib-treated CLL (dated by TCRdb to the early 2020s). Background on the whole study: The cohort had 11 relapsed/refractory and more than 14 treatment-naive patients; around 17 were IGHV unmutated. Partial responses were observed in around 25 patients and complete responses in 2; after a median follow-up of 68 months, remission was maintained in 14 patients and progression was observed in approximately twelve. Response samples were obtained after a median of approximately twelve months of treatment, with a range of about 6 to 40 months. Samples averaged approximately 260,000 productive templates and 94,082 productive rearrangements. Of the 90 or so participants in the trial, 20 to 30 had longitudinal samples available. Cryopreserved peripheral blood mononuclear cells were collected before treatment, at response, and at either disease progression or sustained remission.

Beyond this particular receptor, the publication reports: Lymph node repertoires were not examined, and the timing of sampling was not matched between patients in sustained remission and those whose disease progressed. At baseline, clonality was higher than in age-matched healthy donors and showed a strong correlation with circulating CD8+ T-cell counts. Public clonotypes were rare and either contracted or stayed stable during treatment, and the rise in clonality at ibrutinib response reflected the expansion of private clonotypes. At ibrutinib response clonality went up, during sustained remission it held steady, and at progression it dropped back toward baseline.

Trimming removed 3 bases from V and 9 bases from J, leaving 9 bases between the germline ends. CDR1 KGHSH and CDR2 LQKENI are derived from the germline V gene. Inclusive of the bounding cysteine and phenylalanine, the CDR3 is 12 residues long. Only the CDR3 part of the read is kept: 36 bases, read in frame from the first base. In the case of this clone: No cognate antigen has been identified for it. No qualities accompany the bases; no much larger clone lies one base away.

The goal of deep resolution MiSeq sequencing was a depth between 1 in 1 million and 1 in 200,000 T cells, and coverage averaged 10x per clonotype. The immunoSEQ hsTCRB Kit was used to generate the TCR beta libraries. The original pipeline was this. The data were analyzed with ImmunoSEQ Analyzer and ImmunoSEQ Data Assistant, and V, D and J gene assignments followed IMGT definitions. Clonality was computed as one minus normalized Shannon entropy of productive rearrangement frequencies, ranging from 0 to 1. Public clonotype analysis was restricted to overrepresented clonotypes comprising at least 0.05% of each patient's repertoire. Around 12 age-matched healthy donor repertoires from immuneACCESS were used as controls for clonality. The table comes from immuneACCESS by way of TCRdb, which keeps in-frame sequences with V and J called. Part of the clones is missing from these tables; in studies checked, under half for an unresolved V gene and the rest for unknown reasons. The DNA was the basis for D and trimming; V, J and clone size are from that table. Here the sample has around 300,000 clones; about 77% occur a single time. The ten largest clones capture 6.7% of the sample.

For TCR beta library preparation, roughly 2.2 micrograms of genomic DNA were isolated from cryopreserved PBMCs. High-throughput TCR beta sequencing was performed on longitudinal blood samples from CLL patients receiving ibrutinib monotherapy. The patients took part in an open-label, single-center phase 2 trial of ibrutinib monotherapy. The sequence is built from TRBV18 and TRBJ1-5; the D gene cannot be resolved reliably. The TCR was taken from a human donor with chronic lymphocytic leukemia. The source material was PBMCs, sampled before ibrutinib treatment. CDR3 protein: CASSPGTWPQHF. DNA sequence: TGTGCCAGCTCACCGGGTACTTGGCCCCAGCATTTT.